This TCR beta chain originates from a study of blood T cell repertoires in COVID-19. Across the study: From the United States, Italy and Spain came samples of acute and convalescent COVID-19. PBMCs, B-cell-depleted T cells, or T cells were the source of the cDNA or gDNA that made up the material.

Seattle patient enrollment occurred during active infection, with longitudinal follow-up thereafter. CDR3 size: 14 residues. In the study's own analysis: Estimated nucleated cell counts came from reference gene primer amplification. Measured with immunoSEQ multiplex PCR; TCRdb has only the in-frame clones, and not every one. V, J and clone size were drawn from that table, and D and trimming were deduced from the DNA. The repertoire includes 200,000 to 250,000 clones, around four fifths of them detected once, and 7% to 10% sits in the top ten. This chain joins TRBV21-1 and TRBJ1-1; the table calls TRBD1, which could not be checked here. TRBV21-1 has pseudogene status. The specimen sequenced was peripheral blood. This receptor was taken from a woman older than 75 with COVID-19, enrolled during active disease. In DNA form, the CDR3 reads TGTGCCAGAAGACAGGTAATGAAGAACACTGAAGCTTTCTTT. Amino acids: CARRQVMKNTEAFF.